These 18 T cell receptor beta chains share one sample of origin, sequenced in a study of beta chain features in type 1 diabetes. Sequenced material consisted of expressed TCRB transcripts (all of the isolated RNA was reverse transcribed). Assay used: immunoSEQ multiplex PCR; TCRdb lists only in-frame clones, some missing. The repertoire holds over 700,000 clones, with about a sixth as singletons. Source material: naive CD4+ T cells from blood. Receptors originate from a woman aged 18-29 years in good health.

As to this clone: Other DNA sequences in this sample translate to the same CDR3. The rearrangement uses TRBV7-2 and TRBJ2-1; D possibly uses TRBD1 or TRBD2 (5 bases each). Germline CDR1 reads SGHTA; CDR2 reads FQGNSA. This CDR3 contains 15 residues. Trimming cost V 1 base and J 2 bases, with 9 bases left between them. CDR3 sequence (DNA): TGTGCCAGCAGCTTAGGAGGGGCCACCTACAATGAGCAGTTCTTC. This gives the protein CASSLGGATYNEQFF.

This clone has just a few counts. This sequence joins TRBV6-1 and TRBJ2-3; D may be TRBD2 (5 bases). V lost 11 bases and J 0 bases, leaving 15 bases between the germline ends. This CDR3 has 14 residues. Per the germline V gene, CDR1 is MNHNS and CDR2 is SASEGT. The CDR3 sequence: CAAGQKRSTDTQYF. CDR3 nucleotides: TGTGCCGCGGGCCAGAAGCGGAGCACAGATACGCAGTATTTT.

The rearrangement links TRBV7-8 to TRBJ1-5; 8 bases align to TRBD1. The ends lost 1 base at V and 9 bases at J; junction bases unmatched: 23. The germline V gene has CDR1 SGHVS and CDR2 FQNEAQ. The CDR3 covers 20 residues. CDR3 bases: TGTGCCAGCAGCTTAGAACCCCGCTCGACCGACAGGGGCGTCGTGGGGCCCCAGCATTTT. This gives the protein CASSLEPRSTDRGVVGPQHF. Using reference TRBV7-8 and TRBJ1-5 for the parts outside the CDR3, the full variable domain is GAGVSQSPRYKVAKRGQDVALRCDPISGHVSLFWYQQALGQGPEFLTYFQNEAQLDKSGLPSDRFFAERPEGSVSTLKIQRTQQEDSAVYLCASSLEPRSTDRGVVGPQHFGDGTRLSIL.

This clone was detected a few times. Other DNA sequences in this sample translate to the same CDR3. The rearrangement joins TRBV6-6 to TRBJ2-7; tentatively, D is TRBD1 (5 bases). Trimming shortened V by 0 bases and J by 3 bases, and 6 bases separated the two germline ends. Germline values: CDR1 MNHNY, CDR2 SVGAGI (reference sequence). The CDR3 extends over 13 amino acids. Here the CDR3 DNA reads TGTGCCAGCAGTTACTCAGACAGCTACGAGCAGTACTTC. Translated, it gives CASSYSDSYEQYF.

This clone occurred a few times. The chain has TRBV6-5 and TRBJ1-1, with D unresolved. This CDR3 is 14 amino acids long. Germline V lookup: CDR1 MNHEY, CDR2 SVGAGI. With 3 bases removed from V and 9 bases from J, the gap between germline ends came to 17 bases. The CDR3 here is CASSYSAAELKAFF. The CDR3 DNA reads TGTGCCAGCAGTTATTCGGCGGCCGAGTTAAAAGCTTTCTTT.

This chain uses TRBV7-9 with TRBJ2-7; possible D gene TRBD2, 5 bases. CDR1 and CDR2 (germline): SEHNR, FQNEAQ (reference sequence). The CDR3 extends over 15 amino acids. Trimming left V 4 bases short and J 3 bases short, with 16 bases between. CDR3 sequence: CASSSPGNRHYEQYF. The CDR3 DNA reads as TGTGCCAGCAGCTCTCCCGGGAACCGACACTACGAGCAGTACTTC.

The chain couples TRBV6-5 to TRBJ2-2; 7 bases are shared with TRBD2. V dropped 8 bases and J dropped 1; count of bases not matched to a gene: 4. Looked up from germline, CDR1 is MNHEY and CDR2 is SVGAGI. The CDR3 loop spans 14 amino acids. The CDR3: CASSGGLNTGELFF. In DNA, the CDR3 is TGTGCCAGCTCGGGAGGCTTGAACACCGGGGAGCTGTTTTTT.

The chain employs TRBV7-2 and TRBJ2-3; perhaps TRBD2 as D (6 bases). The CDR3 has 15 residues. Trimming removed 7 bases at V and 5 bases at J, with 19 bases between. CDR1 is SGHTA and CDR2 is FQGNSA in the germline V gene. Here the CDR3 DNA reads TGTGCCAGCACCCACTGGGGCGGGATCGGAGATACGCAGTATTTT. Its translation is CASTHWGGIGDTQYF.

This clone was seen only a few times. The V gene is TRBV7-9, the J gene TRBJ2-2, with 11 bases identical to TRBD2. There are 16 residues in the CDR3. Trimming removed 6 bases from V and 6 bases from J; junction bases left unmatched: 9. In germline, CDR1 is SEHNR, CDR2 FQNEAQ (reference sequence). The CDR3 DNA follows: TGTGCCAGCAGGTTACTAGCGGGAGTTATTTCCGGGGAGCTGTTTTTT. Its translation is CASRLLAGVISGELFF.

This clone was counted many times. The rearrangement links TRBV21-1 to TRBJ2-1; the table's D gene call, TRBD1, was not cross checked with the DNA. TRBV21-1 constitutes a pseudogene. The CDR3 is made up of 16 amino acids. CDR3 amino acids: CASIEVWDRPEDEQFF. The CDR3 region has the DNA TGTGCCAGCATTGAGGTTTGGGACAGGCCGGAAGATGAGCAGTTCTTC.

J is TRBJ1-2 and V is TRBV5-6; 11 nucleotides align to TRBD1. Trimming took 4 bases from V and 5 from J; bases not matched to a gene: 4. CDR3 length equals 14 residues. Germline V gene sequence: CDR1 SGHDT, CDR2 YYEEEE. The CDR3 sequence is CASSKGQGVYGYTF. The CDR3 DNA reads as TGTGCCAGCAGCAAGGGACAGGGGGTTTATGGCTACACCTTC. Full variable domain (rest looked up from reference TRBV5-6 and TRBJ1-2): DAGVTQSPTHLIKTRGQQVTLRCSPKSGHDTVSWYQQALGQGPQFIFQYYEEEERQRGNFPDRFSGHQFPNYSSELNVNALLLGDSALYLCASSKGQGVYGYTFGSGTRLTVV.

CDR3 sequence reads: CASSRDRVTYEQYF. In nucleotides, the CDR3 is TGTGCCAGCAGCCGGGACAGGGTGACCTACGAGCAGTACTTC. The chain carries TRBV11-2 and TRBJ2-7, with 9 bases lining up with TRBD1. V was pared by 5 bases and J by 2 bases, with 4 bases of the junction left unmatched. This CDR3 region has 14 residues. The germline gives CDR1 SGHAT, CDR2 FQNNGV.

This clone was seen just once. This chain connects TRBV27 to TRBJ1-5; 7 positions agree with TRBD1. The V and J ends lost 5 bases and 4 bases, in that order; junction bases with no gene match: 8. The CDR3 runs 15 residues. CDR1 and CDR2 from the germline V gene are MNHEY and SMNVEV (reference sequence). CDR3 sequence (DNA): TGTGCCAGCAGTCCAGGGACAGTCAGGAATCAGCCCCAGCATTTT. It translates to CASSPGTVRNQPQHF.

This clone was seen at least ten times. CDR3 DNA: TGTGCCATCAGTGGGCAGGCCTTTAATGAAAAACTGTTTTTT. Translation gives CAISGQAFNEKLFF. The chain couples TRBV10-3 to TRBJ1-4, with D unclear. Between the trimmed V and J ends, which lost 4 bases and 4 bases, there was a span of 10 bases. The CDR3 is 14 amino acids. Looked up from germline, CDR1 is ENHRY and CDR2 is SYGVKD.

This clone was recorded a few times. V usage is TRBV5-6 and J usage is TRBJ1-2, with 8 bases identical to TRBD1. This CDR3 has 15 residues. Per the germline V gene, CDR1 is SGHDT and CDR2 is YYEEEE. V gave up 4 bases and J gave up 8 bases; unmatched junction bases: 13. CDR3 amino acids: CASSPMQGARTGYTF. The CDR3 DNA reads as TGTGCCAGCAGCCCGATGCAGGGGGCGCGGACCGGCTACACCTTC.

The genes are TRBV7-2 and TRBJ2-3, with D uncertain. This CDR3 is built from 13 residues. Germline CDR1 and CDR2: SGHTA and FQGNSA. Trimming removed 2 bases at V and 5 bases at J, with 8 bases between. The CDR3 loop reads CASSLRARDTQYF. CDR3 nucleotide sequence: TGTGCCAGCAGCTTAAGGGCAAGAGATACGCAGTATTTT. Filled out from reference TRBV7-2 and TRBJ2-3, the complete variable domain reads GAGVSQSPSNKVTEKGKDVELRCDPISGHTALYWYRQSLGQGLEFLIYFQGNSAPDKSGLPSDRFSAERTGGSVSTLTIQRTQQEDSAVYLCASSLRARDTQYFGPGTRLTVL.

V usage is TRBV4-2 and J usage is TRBJ1-5, with 7 bases matching TRBD1. The V gene's germline CDR1 is LGHNA and CDR2 YNFKEQ. With V trimmed by 1 base and J by 2 bases, 2 bases remained unmatched. CDR3 length: 15 residues. The CDR3 DNA reads as TGTGCCAGCAGCCAAGCAGGGGGGGGCAATCAGCCCCAGCATTTT. It yields the protein CASSQAGGGNQPQHF.

This clone showed up just a few times. This chain links TRBV7-2 with TRBJ2-5, with 10 positions matching TRBD2. Germline loops: CDR1 SGHTA, CDR2 FQGNSA. V was pared by 5 bases and J by 4 bases, with 4 bases of the junction left unmatched. This CDR3 is built from 14 residues. The CDR3 spells CASSTRLAGETQYF. For the CDR3, the DNA is TGTGCCAGCAGCACACGACTAGCGGGAGAGACCCAGTACTTC.